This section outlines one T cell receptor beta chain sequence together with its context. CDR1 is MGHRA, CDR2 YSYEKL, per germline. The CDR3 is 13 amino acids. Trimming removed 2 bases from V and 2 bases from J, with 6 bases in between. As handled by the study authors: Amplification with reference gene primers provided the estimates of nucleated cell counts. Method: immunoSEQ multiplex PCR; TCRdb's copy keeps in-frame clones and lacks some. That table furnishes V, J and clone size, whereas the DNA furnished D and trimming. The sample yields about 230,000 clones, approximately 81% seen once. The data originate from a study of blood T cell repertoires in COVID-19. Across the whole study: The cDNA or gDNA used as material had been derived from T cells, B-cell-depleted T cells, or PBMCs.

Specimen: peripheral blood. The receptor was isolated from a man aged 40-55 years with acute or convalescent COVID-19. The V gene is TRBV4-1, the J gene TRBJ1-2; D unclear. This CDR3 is CASSQMGNYGYTF. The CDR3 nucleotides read TGCGCCAGCAGCCAAATGGGCAACTATGGCTACACCTTC.